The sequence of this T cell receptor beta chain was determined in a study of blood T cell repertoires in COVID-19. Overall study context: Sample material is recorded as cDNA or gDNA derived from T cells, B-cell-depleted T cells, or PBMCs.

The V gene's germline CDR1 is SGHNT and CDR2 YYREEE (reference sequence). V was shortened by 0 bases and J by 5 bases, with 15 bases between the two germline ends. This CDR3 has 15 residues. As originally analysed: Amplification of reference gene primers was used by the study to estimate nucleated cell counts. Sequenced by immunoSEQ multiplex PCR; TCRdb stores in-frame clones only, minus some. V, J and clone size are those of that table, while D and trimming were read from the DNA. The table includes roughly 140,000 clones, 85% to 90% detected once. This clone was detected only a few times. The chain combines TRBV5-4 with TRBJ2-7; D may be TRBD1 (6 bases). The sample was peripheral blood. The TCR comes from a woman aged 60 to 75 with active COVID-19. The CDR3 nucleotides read TGTGCCAGCAGCTTGGGGGGGCAGGGGCCCAACGAGCAGTACTTC. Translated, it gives CASSLGGQGPNEQYF.